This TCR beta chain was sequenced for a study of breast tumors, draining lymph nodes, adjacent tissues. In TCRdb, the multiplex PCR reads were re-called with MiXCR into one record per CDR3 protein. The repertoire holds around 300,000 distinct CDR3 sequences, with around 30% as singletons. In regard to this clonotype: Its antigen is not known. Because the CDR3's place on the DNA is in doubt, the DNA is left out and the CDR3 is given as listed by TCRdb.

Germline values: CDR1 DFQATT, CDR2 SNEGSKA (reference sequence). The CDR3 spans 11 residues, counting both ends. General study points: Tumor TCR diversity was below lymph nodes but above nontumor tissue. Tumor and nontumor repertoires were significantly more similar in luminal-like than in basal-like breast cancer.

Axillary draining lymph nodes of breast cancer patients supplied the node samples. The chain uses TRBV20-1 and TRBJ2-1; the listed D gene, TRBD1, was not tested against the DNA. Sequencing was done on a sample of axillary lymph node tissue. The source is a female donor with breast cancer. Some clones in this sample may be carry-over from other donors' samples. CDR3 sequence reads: CSVASGSMQSF.